This T cell receptor (beta chain) was documented in a study of T cell clones after liver transplantation. At the level of the study: TCRbeta sequencing after a pre-transplant mixed lymphocyte reaction identified graft-donor-reactive clones, later tracked in post-transplant blood. Apart from three HCV-positive recipients, transplants were for non-autoimmune, non-viral reasons.

The germline gives CDR1 MDHEN, CDR2 SYDVKM. CDR3 length: 14 amino acids. The V end lost 1 base, the J end lost 7 bases, and 11 bases lay between the germline ends. Concerning this clone itself: The antigen is undetermined.

Study-wide findings and caveats: In a couple of subjects, few donor cells limited the measurable donor-reactive repertoire.

Libraries were prepared by immunoSEQ multiplex PCR; TCRdb keeps only in-frame clonotypes and omits some of them. The table records approximately 72,000 clones, more than 75% of them present only once. Sorting of unstimulated PBMCs yielded separate CD3+CD4+ and CD3+CD8+ fractions. The clonotype comes from a human donor who received a liver transplant. Sequenced here: CD4+ T cells from blood, sampled before liver transplant. The J gene is TRBJ1-5, the V gene TRBV28; D remains ambiguous. DNA for the CDR3: TGTGCCAGCAGTTTATCGGGGTACGGCCAGCCCCAGCATTTT. Encoded protein: CASSLSGYGQPQHF.